A single sample is the source of the 19 T cell receptor beta chains below, sequenced in a study of blood T cell repertoires in COVID-19. This table comes from immunoSEQ multiplex PCR, and its TCRdb copy is limited to in-frame clones, with some not included. The sample lists 100,000 or so clones, about 90% occurring once. The specimen was peripheral blood. Receptors originate from a young woman with acute or convalescent COVID-19.

In the case of this clone: The sample holds other DNA sequences that translate to the same CDR3. This rearrangement joins TRBV27 to TRBJ1-6, with D possibly matching TRBD1 (5 bases). This CDR3 is 13 amino acids long. Trimming took off 3 bases at V and 8 bases at J, with 8 bases between the two ends. Germline-derived CDR1 and CDR2 are MNHEY and SMNVEV (reference sequence). Here the CDR3 reads CASSFRGDSPLHF. As DNA, the CDR3 is TGTGCCAGCAGTTTCCGGGGGGATTCACCCCTCCACTTT.

This chain joins TRBV4-1 and TRBJ2-7; 7 bases are a match to TRBD1. V was clipped by 1 base and J by 3 bases; unmatched bases: 6. Germline values: CDR1 MGHRA, CDR2 YSYEKL. The CDR3 extends over 15 amino acids. The CDR3 here is CASSQVRGQSYEQYF. The CDR3 nucleotides read TGCGCCAGCAGCCAAGTTAGGGGGCAGAGCTACGAGCAGTACTTC.

The gene calls are TRBV11-1 and TRBJ1-2, with a weak D call TRBD1 (6 bases). The CDR3 covers 14 residues. V dropped 2 bases and J dropped 5 bases, with 12 bases sitting between them. Germline values: CDR1 SGHAT, CDR2 FQDESV (reference sequence). The CDR3 sequence is CASSLSDSAYGYTF. The CDR3 DNA follows: TGTGCCAGCAGCTTATCGGACAGTGCTTATGGCTACACCTTC. Drawing the rest from reference TRBV11-1 and TRBJ1-2, the complete variable domain is EAEVAQSPRYKITEKSQAVAFWCDPISGHATLYWYRQILGQGPELLVQFQDESVVDDSQLPKDRFSAERLKGVDSTLKIQPAELGDSAMYLCASSLSDSAYGYTFGSGTRLTVV.

This chain joins TRBV18 and TRBJ1-1; no definite D call. V dropped 5 bases and J dropped 1 base, with 11 bases sitting between them. CDR3 length: 14 amino acids. Looked up from germline, CDR1 is KGHSH and CDR2 is LQKENI. CDR3 nucleotides: TGTGCCAGCTCAGAACAGACATGGAACACTGAAGCTTTCTTT. Residues: CASSEQTWNTEAFF.

About this clone itself: Being one base from a much bigger clone, this may be a read error. The V call is TRBV3-1 (or the pseudogene TRBV3-2), the J call TRBJ1-6; D unclear. V lost 7 bases, J lost 0 bases, and 7 bases lay in between. The CDR3 contains 14 residues. Looked up from germline, CDR1 is LGHDT and CDR2 is YNNKEL (reference sequence). CDR3 coding DNA: TGTGCCAGCACTGAGAGCTCCTATAATTCACCCCTCCACTTT. As protein: CASTESSYNSPLHF.

This rearrangement joins TRBV5-5 to TRBJ2-7; D is uncertain. Trimming pared 4 bases from V and 7 bases from J, leaving 9 bases between. The CDR3 spans 11 residues. Looked up from germline, CDR1 is SGHKS and CDR2 is YYEKEE (reference sequence). CDR3: CASSPKKEQYF. In nucleotides, the CDR3 is TGTGCCAGCAGCCCTAAGAAGGAGCAGTACTTC.

The table lists this clone with many counts. The CDR3 reads CASSYSQGAGYGYTF. The DNA for the CDR3 is TGTGCCAGCAGTTACTCCCAGGGGGCGGGCTATGGCTACACCTTC. V gene TRBV6-5 combines with J gene TRBJ1-2; 8 nucleotides match TRBD1. Germline V gene data show CDR1 as MNHEY and CDR2 as SVGAGI. CDR3 size: 15 residues. After removal of 0 bases from V and 4 bases from J, the junction contained 4 bases not matched to a gene.

This CDR3 reads CASSLSGGHLINYGYTF. In nucleotides, the CDR3 is TGTGCCAGCAGTTTATCCGGGGGGCACCTAATAAACTATGGCTACACCTTC. The chain recombines TRBV27 with TRBJ1-2; TRBD1 might be the D (6 bases). Trimming took off 0 bases at V and 2 bases at J, with 16 bases between the two ends. Germline V gene data show CDR1 as MNHEY and CDR2 as SMNVEV (reference sequence). The CDR3 has 17 residues.

This chain connects TRBV2 to TRBJ1-5; 8 positions match TRBD1. The V and J ends lost 1 base and 9 bases, in that order; junction bases with no gene match: 8. The germline V gene has CDR1 SNHLY and CDR2 FYNNEI. The CDR3 runs 15 residues. As DNA, the CDR3 is TGTGCCAGCAGTGAAGTGGACAGGGCAGTTCGGCCCCAGCATTTT. Translated, it gives CASSEVDRAVRPQHF.

V usage is TRBV30 and J usage is TRBJ1-1; TRBD1 matches at 7 bases. Germline CDR1 and CDR2: GTSNPN and SVGIG (reference sequence). There are 12 residues in the CDR3. V shed 7 bases and J 6 bases; nucleotides not matched to a gene: 8. CDR3 loop: CALWTGHSEAFF. CDR3 DNA sequence: TGTGCCTTGTGGACAGGACACTCTGAAGCTTTCTTT.

The genes are TRBV23-1 and TRBJ1-5; TRBD1 might be the D (6 bases). TRBV23-1 is assigned to the ORF class and has an uncertain function. The V and J ends lost 6 bases and 5 bases respectively, with 17 bases between them. The CDR3 is 15 amino acids. CDR3: CASSPSDSRDQPQHF. As DNA, the CDR3 is TGCGCCAGCAGCCCCTCGGACAGCCGCGATCAGCCCCAGCATTTT.

The chain links TRBV7-9 to TRBJ1-5; D remains unclear. Trimming stripped 4 bases from V and 5 bases from J, with 9 bases between. The germline CDR1 and CDR2 sequences are SEHNR and FQNEAQ (reference sequence). The length of the CDR3 is 13 residues. Here the CDR3 reads CASSSASHQPQHF. CDR3 DNA sequence: TGTGCCAGCAGCTCAGCCAGTCATCAGCCCCAGCATTTT.

This chain links TRBV7-2 with TRBJ2-7, with 12 positions matching TRBD1. CDR3 size: 15 residues. V was pared by 3 bases and J by 4 bases, with 4 bases of the junction left unmatched. The V gene's germline CDR1 is SGHTA and CDR2 FQGNSA. CDR3 residues: CASSFGTGGLYEQYF. The CDR3 region has the DNA TGTGCCAGCAGCTTCGGGACAGGGGGCTTATACGAGCAGTACTTC.

This rearrangement joins TRBV27 to TRBJ1-3; TRBD1 aligns across 8 bases. The CDR3 extends over 15 amino acids. V gave up 2 bases and J gave up 4 bases; unmatched junction bases: 4. Germline loops: CDR1 MNHEY, CDR2 SMNVEV (reference sequence). CDR3 in amino acids: CASSLRTGLGNTIYF. DNA of the CDR3: TGTGCCAGCAGTTTACGGACAGGGCTGGGAAACACCATATATTTT.

The V and J genes are TRBV7-2 and TRBJ2-7; 9 bases agree with TRBD1. CDR1 is SGHTA and CDR2 is FQGNSA in the germline V gene. The CDR3 has 14 residues. Trimming cost V 3 bases and J 6 bases; bases outside gene matches: 6. CDR3 loop: CASSFTGGTPEQYF. The CDR3 bases are TGTGCCAGCAGCTTTACAGGGGGCACACCCGAGCAGTACTTC.

The genes are TRBV11-3 and TRBJ1-1; 10 nucleotides line up with TRBD1. The J segment lost 7 bases and the V segment lost 3 bases, leaving 2 bases of the junction unmatched. The CDR3 covers 13 residues. Germline-derived CDR1 and CDR2 are SGHNT and YENEEA. CDR3 region: CASSFGTGVEAFF. DNA of the CDR3: TGTGCCAGCAGCTTCGGGACAGGGGTTGAAGCTTTCTTT.

The genes are TRBV28 and TRBJ1-1; D possibly corresponds to TRBD1 (6 bases). CDR1 is MDHEN, CDR2 SYDVKM, per germline. The length of the CDR3 is 14 residues. V shed 1 base and J shed 5 bases, with 11 bases lying between them. CDR3 coding DNA: TGTGCCAGCAGTTTATTTGACAGGAGGACTGAAGCTTTCTTT. Its protein is CASSLFDRRTEAFF.

The chain couples TRBV4-1 to TRBJ1-2; weak D call: TRBD1 (6 bases). This CDR3 comprises 15 residues. Germline V gives CDR1 MGHRA, CDR2 YSYEKL. V lost 3 bases to trimming and J lost 2 bases, with 13 bases between them. CDR3 amino acids: CASSQTDRENYGYTF. CDR3 DNA: TGCGCCAGCAGCCAGACGGACAGAGAGAACTATGGCTACACCTTC.

This chain links TRBV27 with TRBJ1-1, with D unclear. V was clipped by 8 bases and J by 4 bases, with 14 bases between them. Germline values: CDR1 MNHEY, CDR2 SMNVEV (reference sequence). The CDR3 consists of 13 residues. The CDR3 nucleotides are TGTGCCAGCGGCCAGCGCGTGGCCACTGAAGCTTTCTTT. This translates into CASGQRVATEAFF.